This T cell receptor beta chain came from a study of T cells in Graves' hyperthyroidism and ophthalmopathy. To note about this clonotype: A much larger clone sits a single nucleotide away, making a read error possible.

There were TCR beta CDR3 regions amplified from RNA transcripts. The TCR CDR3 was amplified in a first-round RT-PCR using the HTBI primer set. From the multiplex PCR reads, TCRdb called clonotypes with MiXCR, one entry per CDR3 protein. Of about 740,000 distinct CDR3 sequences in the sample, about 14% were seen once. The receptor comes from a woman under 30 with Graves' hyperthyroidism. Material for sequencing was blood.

In nucleotides, the CDR3 is TGTGCCAGCAGTTTAATGGGTTCCACCGGGGAGCTGTTTTTT. Its translation is CASSLMGSTGELFF. The J gene is TRBJ2-2, the V gene TRBV12-3 or TRBV12-4, with unresolved D. The CDR3 consists of 14 residues. Trimming cost V 2 bases and J 4 bases, with 8 bases left between them.